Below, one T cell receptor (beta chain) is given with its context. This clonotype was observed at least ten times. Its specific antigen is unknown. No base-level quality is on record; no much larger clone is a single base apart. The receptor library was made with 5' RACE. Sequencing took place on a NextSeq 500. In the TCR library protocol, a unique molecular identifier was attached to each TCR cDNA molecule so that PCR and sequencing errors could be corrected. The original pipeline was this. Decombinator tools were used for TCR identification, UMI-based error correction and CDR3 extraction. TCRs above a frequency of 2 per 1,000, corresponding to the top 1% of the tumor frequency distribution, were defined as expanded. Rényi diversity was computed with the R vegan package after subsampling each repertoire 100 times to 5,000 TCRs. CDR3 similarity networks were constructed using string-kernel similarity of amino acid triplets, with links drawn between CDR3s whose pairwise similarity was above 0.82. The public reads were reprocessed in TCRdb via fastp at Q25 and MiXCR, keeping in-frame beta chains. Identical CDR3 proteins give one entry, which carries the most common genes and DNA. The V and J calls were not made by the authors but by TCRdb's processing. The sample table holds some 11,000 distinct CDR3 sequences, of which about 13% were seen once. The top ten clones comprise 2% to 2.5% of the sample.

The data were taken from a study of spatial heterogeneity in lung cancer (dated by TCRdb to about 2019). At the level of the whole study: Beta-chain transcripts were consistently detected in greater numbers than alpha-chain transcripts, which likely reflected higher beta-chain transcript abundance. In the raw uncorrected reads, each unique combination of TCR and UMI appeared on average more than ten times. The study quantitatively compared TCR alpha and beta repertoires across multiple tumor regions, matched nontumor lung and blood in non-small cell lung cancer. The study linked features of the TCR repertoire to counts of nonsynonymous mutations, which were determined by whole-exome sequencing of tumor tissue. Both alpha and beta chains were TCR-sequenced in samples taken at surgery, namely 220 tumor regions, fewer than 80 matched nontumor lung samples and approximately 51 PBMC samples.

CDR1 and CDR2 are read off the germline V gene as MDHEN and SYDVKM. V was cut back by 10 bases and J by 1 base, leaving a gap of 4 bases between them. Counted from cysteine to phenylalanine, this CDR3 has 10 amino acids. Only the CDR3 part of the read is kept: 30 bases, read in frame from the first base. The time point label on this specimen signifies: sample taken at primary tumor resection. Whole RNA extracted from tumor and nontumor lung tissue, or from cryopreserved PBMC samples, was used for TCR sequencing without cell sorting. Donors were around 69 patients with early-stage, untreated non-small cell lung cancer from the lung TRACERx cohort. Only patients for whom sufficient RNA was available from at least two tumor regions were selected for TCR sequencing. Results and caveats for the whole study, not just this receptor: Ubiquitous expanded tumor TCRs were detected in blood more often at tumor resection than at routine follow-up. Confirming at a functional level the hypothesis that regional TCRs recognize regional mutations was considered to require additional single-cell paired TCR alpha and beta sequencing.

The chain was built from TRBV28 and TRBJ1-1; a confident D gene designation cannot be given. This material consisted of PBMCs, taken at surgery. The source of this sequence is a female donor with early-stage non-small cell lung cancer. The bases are TGTGCCACCTGGAACACTGAAGCTTTCTTT. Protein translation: CATWNTEAFF.